Listed here is a single TCR beta chain. Its antigen is not identified. Other DNA sequences of this sample code for an identical CDR3. The data were taken from a study of beta chain features in type 1 diabetes. Study-wide background: Summed over all samples, the examined sorted cells came to some 99 million. Study-wide results and limits: Among patients with Type 1 diabetes, TCRB CDR3s were moderately but significantly shorter in every one of the four CD4+ subsets. Patients' naive, central memory and Treg TCRB repertoires seemed closer to one another than those of healthy donors.

This CDR3 is built from 15 residues. Trimming pared 2 bases from V and 1 base from J, leaving 9 bases between. Germline CDR1 is SGHDT and CDR2 is YYEEEE. The entirety of the isolated RNA underwent reverse transcription, so expressed TCRB transcripts were sequenced. Libraries were prepared by immunoSEQ multiplex PCR; TCRdb keeps only in-frame clonotypes and omits some of them. The sample has roughly 53,000 clones; about 40% are singletons. Per donor, one heparinised blood draw averaged roughly 120 mL. Each sorted population was over 98% pure. The receptor comes from a man aged 25-45 years with type 1 diabetes. What was sequenced was Tregs from blood. This chain connects TRBV5-6 to TRBJ2-2; a weak D match, TRBD1 (5 bases). CDR3 nucleotides: TGTGCCAGCAGCTTCCAGGGCATGAACACCGGGGAGCTGTTTTTT. Protein sequence: CASSFQGMNTGELFF.